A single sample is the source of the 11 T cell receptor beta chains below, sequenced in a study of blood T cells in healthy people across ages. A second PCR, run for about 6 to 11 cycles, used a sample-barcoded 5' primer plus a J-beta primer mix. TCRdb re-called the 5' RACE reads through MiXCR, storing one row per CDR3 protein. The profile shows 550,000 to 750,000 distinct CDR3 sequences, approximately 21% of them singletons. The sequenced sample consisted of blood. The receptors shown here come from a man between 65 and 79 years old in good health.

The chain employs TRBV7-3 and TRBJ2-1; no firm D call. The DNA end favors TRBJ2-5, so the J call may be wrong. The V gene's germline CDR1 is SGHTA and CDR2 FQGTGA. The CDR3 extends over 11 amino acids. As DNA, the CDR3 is TGTGCCAGCAGATCAGTGGAGACCCAGTACTTC. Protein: CASRSVETQYF.

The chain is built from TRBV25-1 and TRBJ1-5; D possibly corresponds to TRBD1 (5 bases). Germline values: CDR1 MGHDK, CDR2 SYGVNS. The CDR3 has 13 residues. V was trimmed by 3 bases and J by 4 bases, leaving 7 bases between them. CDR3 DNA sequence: TGTGCCAGCAGTGACAGGGAAAATCAGCCCCAGCATTTT. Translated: CASSDRENQPQHF.

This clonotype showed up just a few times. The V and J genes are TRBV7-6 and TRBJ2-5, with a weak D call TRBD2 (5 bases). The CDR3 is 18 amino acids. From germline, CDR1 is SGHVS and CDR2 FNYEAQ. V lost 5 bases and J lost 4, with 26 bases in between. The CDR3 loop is CASSRSRTSGRDRETQYF. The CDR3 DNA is TGTGCCAGCAGCAGAAGTCGGACTTCCGGAAGGGATCGAGAGACCCAGTACTTC.

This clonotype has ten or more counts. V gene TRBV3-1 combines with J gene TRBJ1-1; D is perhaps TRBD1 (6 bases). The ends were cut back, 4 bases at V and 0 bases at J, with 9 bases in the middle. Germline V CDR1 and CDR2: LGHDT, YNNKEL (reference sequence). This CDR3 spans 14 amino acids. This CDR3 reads CASSRGQMNTEAFF. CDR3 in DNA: TGTGCCAGCAGCCGCGGACAGATGAACACTGAAGCTTTCTTT. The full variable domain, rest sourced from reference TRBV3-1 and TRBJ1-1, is DTAVSQTPKYLVTQMGNDKSIKCEQNLGHDTMYWYKQDSKKFLKIMFSYNNKELIINETVPNRFSPKSPDKAHLNLHINSLELGDSAVYFCASSRGQMNTEAFFGQGTRLTVV.

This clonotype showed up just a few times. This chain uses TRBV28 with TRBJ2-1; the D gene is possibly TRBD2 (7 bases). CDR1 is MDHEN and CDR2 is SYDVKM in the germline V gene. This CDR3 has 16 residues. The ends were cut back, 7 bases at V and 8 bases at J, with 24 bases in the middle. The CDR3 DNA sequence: TGTGCCAGCACCACAGGACTAGAGTACAGGGCTGATGAGCAGTTCTTC. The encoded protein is CASTTGLEYRADEQFF.

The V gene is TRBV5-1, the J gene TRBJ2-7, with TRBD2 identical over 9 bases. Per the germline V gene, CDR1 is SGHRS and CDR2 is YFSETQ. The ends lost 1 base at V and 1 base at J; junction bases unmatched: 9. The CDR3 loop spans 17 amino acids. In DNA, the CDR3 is TGCGCCAGCAGCTTGACAACTAGCGGGTTCCTATCCTACGAGCAGTACTTC. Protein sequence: CASSLTTSGFLSYEQYF.

The CDR3 DNA sequence: TGTGCCAGCAGTTACGCGGGAGGGAGGGAGACCCAGTACTTC. As protein: CASSYAGGRETQYF. The chain joins TRBV6-2 or TRBV6-3 to TRBJ2-1; the match to TRBD2 covers 9 bases. Judging by the DNA end, TRBJ2-5 fits better; the J call may be wrong. CDR1 is MNHEY, CDR2 SVGEGT, per germline. CDR3 length: 14 amino acids.

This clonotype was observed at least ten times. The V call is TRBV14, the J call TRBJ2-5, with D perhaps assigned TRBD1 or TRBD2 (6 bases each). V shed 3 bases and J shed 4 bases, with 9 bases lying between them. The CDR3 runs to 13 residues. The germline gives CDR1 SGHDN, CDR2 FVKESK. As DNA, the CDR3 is TGTGCCAGCAGCCAGGGGGGCCGAGAGACCCAGTACTTC. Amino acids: CASSQGGRETQYF.

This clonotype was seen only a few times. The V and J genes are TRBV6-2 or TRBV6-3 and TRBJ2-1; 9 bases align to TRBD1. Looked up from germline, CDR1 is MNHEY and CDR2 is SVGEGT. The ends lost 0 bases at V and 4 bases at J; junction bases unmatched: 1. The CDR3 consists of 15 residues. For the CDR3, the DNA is TGTGCCAGCAGTTACTCTGGGACAGGGTACAATGAGCAGTTCTTC. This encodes CASSYSGTGYNEQFF.

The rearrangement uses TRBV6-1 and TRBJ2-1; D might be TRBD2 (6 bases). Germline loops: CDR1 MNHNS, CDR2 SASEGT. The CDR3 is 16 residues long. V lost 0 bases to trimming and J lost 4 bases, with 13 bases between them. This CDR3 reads CASSEASGWPYNEQFF. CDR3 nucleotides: TGTGCCAGCAGTGAAGCGAGCGGGTGGCCGTACAATGAGCAGTTCTTC.

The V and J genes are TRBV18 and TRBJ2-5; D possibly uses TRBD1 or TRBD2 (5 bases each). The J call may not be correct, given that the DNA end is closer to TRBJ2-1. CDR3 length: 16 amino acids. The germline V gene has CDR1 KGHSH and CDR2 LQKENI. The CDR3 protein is CASSPSGGRLPNEQFF. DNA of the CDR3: TGTGCCAGCTCACCATCTGGGGGACGACTACCCAATGAGCAGTTCTTC.